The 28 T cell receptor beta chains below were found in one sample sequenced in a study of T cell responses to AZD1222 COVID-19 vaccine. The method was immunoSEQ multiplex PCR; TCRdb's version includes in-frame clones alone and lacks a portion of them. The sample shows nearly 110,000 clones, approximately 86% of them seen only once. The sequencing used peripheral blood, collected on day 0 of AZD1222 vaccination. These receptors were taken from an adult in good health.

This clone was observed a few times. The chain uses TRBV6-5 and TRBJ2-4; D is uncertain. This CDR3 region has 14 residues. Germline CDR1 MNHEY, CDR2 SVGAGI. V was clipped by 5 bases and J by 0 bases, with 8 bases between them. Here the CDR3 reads CASSRVLAKNIQYF. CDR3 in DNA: TGTGCCAGCAGTCGGGTTTTAGCCAAAAACATTCAGTACTTC.

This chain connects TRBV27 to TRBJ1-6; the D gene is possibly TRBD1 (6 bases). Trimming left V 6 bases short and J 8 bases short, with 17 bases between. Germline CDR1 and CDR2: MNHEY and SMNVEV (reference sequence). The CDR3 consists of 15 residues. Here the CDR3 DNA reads TGTGCCAGCAGGAGGGGAACAGGGCTGGATTCACCCCTCCACTTT. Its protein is CASRRGTGLDSPLHF.

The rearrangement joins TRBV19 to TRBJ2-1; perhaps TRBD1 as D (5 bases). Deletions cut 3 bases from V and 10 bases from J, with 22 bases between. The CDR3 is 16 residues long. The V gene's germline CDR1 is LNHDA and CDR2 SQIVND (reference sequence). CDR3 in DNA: TGTGCCAGTAGTATTATAGCAGGGTCCCTCGGTCAAGAGCAGTTCTTC. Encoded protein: CASSIIAGSLGQEQFF.

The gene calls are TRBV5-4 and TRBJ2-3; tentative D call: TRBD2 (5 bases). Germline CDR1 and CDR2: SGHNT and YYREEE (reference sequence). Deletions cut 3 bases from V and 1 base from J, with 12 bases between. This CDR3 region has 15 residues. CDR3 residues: CASSSQLAGTDTQYF. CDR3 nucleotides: TGTGCCAGCAGCTCCCAGCTAGCAGGCACAGATACGCAGTATTTT.

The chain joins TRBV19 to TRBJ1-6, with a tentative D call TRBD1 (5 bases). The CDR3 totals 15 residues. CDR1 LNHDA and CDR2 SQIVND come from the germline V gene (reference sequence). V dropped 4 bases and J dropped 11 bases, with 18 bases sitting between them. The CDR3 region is CASSRGTDASAPLHF. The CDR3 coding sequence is TGTGCCAGTAGTAGAGGGACTGACGCATCCGCACCCCTCCACTTT.

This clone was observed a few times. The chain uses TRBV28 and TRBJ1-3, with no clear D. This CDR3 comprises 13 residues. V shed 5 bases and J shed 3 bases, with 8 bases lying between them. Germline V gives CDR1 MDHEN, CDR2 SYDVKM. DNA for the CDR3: TGTGCCAGCAGTACAAGGCGTGGAAACACCATATATTTT. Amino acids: CASSTRRGNTIYF.

In DNA, the CDR3 is TGTGCCAGCGCTTCAACAGATAATTCACCCCTCCACTTT. It specifies CASASTDNSPLHF. The rearrangement links TRBV6-4 to TRBJ1-6; D unresolved. Germline V gene data show CDR1 as MRHNA and CDR2 as SNTAGT. The ends were cut back, 8 bases at V and 5 bases at J, with 10 bases in the middle. The CDR3 sequence is 13 residues long.

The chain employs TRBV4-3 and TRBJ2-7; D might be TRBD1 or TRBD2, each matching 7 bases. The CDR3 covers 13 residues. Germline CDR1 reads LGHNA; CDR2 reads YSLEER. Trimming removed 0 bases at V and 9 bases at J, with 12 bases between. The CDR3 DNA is TGCGCCAGCAGCCAAGATCAGGGGGGGAGGCAGTACTTC. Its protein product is CASSQDQGGRQYF.

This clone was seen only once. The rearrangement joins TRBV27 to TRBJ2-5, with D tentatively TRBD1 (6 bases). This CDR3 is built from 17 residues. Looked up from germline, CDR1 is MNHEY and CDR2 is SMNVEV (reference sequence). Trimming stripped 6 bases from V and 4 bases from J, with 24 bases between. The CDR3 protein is CASRKNRVPARRETQYF. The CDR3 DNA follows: TGTGCCAGCAGAAAGAACAGGGTCCCCGCTCGGAGAGAGACCCAGTACTTC.

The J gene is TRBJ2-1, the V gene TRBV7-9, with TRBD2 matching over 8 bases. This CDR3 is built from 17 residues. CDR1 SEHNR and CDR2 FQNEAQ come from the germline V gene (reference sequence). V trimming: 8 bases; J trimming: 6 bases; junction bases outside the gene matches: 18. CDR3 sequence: CASEVGGRLAGPNEQFF. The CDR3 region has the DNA TGTGCCAGCGAAGTGGGGGGGCGGCTAGCGGGCCCCAATGAGCAGTTCTTC. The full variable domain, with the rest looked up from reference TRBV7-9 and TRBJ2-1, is DTGVSQNPRHKITKRGQNVTFRCDPISEHNRLYWYRQTLGQGPEFLTYFQNEAQLEKSRLLSDRFSAERPKGSFSTLEIQRTEQGDSAMYLCASEVGGRLAGPNEQFFGPGTRLTVL.

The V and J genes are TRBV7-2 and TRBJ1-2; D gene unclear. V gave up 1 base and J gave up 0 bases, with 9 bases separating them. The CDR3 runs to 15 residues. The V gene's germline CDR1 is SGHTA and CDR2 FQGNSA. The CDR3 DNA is TGTGCCAGCAGCTTAGGACCGAAAGCTAACTATGGCTACACCTTC. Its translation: CASSLGPKANYGYTF. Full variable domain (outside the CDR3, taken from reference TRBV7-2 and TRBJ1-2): GAGVSQSPSNKVTEKGKDVELRCDPISGHTALYWYRQSLGQGLEFLIYFQGNSAPDKSGLPSDRFSAERTGGSVSTLTIQRTQQEDSAVYLCASSLGPKANYGYTFGSGTRLTVV.

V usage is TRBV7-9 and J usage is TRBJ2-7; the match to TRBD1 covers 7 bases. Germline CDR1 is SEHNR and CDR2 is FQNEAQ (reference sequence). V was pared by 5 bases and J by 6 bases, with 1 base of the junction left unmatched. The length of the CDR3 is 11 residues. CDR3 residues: CASSRQGEQYF. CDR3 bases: TGTGCCAGCAGCCGACAGGGCGAGCAGTACTTC.

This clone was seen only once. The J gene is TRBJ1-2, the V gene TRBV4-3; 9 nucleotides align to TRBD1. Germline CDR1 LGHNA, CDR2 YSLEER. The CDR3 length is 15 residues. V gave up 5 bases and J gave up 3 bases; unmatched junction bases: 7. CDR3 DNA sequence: TGCGCCAGCAGCGGGGTTGGGACAGGGCACTATGGCTACACCTTC. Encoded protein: CASSGVGTGHYGYTF.

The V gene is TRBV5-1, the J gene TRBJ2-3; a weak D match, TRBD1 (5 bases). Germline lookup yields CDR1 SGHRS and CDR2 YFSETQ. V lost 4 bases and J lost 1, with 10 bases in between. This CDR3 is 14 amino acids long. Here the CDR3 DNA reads TGCGCCAGCAGCCTCGAGACAGGCACAGATACGCAGTATTTT. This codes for CASSLETGTDTQYF.

The CDR3 sequence: CASGDPRIDISYGYTF. The CDR3 DNA reads as TGTGCCAGCGGCGACCCCCGGATTGACATCTCCTATGGCTACACCTTC. The chain recombines TRBV2 with TRBJ1-2; D remains unclear. Looked up from germline, CDR1 is SNHLY and CDR2 is FYNNEI. The germline V and J ends were trimmed by 8 bases and 4 bases, with 23 bases remaining between them. The CDR3 spans 16 residues.

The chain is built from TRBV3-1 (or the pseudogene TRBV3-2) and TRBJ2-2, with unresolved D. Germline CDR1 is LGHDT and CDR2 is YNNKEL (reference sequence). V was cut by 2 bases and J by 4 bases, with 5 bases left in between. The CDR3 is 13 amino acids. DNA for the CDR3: TGTGCCAGCAGCCAATATCTCACCGGGGAGCTGTTTTTT. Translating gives CASSQYLTGELFF.

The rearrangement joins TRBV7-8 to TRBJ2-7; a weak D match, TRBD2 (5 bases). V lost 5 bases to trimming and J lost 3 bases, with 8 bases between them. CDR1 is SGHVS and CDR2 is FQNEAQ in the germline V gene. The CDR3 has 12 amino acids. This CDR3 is CASSPDYYEQYF. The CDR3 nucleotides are TGTGCCAGCAGCCCCGACTACTACGAGCAGTACTTC.

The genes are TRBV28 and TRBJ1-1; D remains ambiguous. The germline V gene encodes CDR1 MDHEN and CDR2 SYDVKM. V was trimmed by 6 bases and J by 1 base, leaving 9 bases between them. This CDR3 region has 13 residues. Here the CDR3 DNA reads TGTGCCAGCAGGTTAGTGGGGAACACTGAAGCTTTCTTT. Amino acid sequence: CASRLVGNTEAFF.

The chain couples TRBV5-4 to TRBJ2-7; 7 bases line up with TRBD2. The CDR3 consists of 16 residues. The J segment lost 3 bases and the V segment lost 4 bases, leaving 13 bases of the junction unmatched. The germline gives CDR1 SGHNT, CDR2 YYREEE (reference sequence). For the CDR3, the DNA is TGTGCCAGCAGCCCCGGCGGGGTCGCGGGAGACTACGAGCAGTACTTC. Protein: CASSPGGVAGDYEQYF.

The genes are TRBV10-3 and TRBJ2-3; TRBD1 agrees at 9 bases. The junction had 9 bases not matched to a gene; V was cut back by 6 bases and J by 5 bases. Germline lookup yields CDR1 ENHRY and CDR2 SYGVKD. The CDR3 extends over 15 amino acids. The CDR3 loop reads CAIRADRGSLDTQYF. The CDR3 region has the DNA TGTGCCATCAGGGCGGACAGGGGCAGTCTAGATACGCAGTATTTT.

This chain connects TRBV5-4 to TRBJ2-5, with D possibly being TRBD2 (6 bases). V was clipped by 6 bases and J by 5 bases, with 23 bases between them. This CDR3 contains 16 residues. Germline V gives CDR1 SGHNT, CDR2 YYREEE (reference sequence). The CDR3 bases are TGTGCCAGCACCGCACAGGCGGGGTCGGTCTGGGAGACCCAGTACTTC. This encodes CASTAQAGSVWETQYF. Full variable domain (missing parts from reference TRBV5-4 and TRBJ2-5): ETGVTQSPTHLIKTRGQQVTLRCSSQSGHNTVSWYQQALGQGPQFIFQYYREEENGRGNFPPRFSGLQFPNYSSELNVNALELDDSALYLCASTAQAGSVWETQYFGPGTRLLVL.

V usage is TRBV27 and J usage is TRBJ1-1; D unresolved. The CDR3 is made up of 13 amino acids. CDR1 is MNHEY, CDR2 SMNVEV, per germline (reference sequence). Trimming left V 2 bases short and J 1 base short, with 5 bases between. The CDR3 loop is CASSLRRNTEAFF. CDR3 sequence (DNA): TGTGCCAGCAGTTTAAGGAGGAACACTGAAGCTTTCTTT.

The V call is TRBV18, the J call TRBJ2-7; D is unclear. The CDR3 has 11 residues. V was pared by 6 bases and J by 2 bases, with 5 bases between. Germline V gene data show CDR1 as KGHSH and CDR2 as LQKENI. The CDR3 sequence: CASSRTYEQYF. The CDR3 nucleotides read TGTGCCAGCTCGCGAACCTACGAGCAGTACTTC.

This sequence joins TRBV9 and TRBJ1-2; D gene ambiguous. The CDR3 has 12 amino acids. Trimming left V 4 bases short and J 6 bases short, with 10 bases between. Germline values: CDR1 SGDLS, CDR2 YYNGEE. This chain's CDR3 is CASSRPPDGYTF. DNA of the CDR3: TGTGCCAGCAGCAGGCCCCCCGATGGCTACACCTTC.

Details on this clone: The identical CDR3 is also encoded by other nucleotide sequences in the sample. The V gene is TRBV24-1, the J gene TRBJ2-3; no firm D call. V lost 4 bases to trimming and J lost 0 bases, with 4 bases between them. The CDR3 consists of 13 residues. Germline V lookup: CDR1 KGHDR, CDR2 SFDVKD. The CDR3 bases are TGTGCCACCAGTGACCTTAGCACAGATACGCAGTATTTT. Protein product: CATSDLSTDTQYF.

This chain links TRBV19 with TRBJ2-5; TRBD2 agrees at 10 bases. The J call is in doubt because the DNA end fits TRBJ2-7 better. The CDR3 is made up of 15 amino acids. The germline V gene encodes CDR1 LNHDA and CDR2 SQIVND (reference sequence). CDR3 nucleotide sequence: TGTGCCAGTAGTATTGGGCTAGCGGGAGTCTACGAGCAGTACTTC. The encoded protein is CASSIGLAGVYEQYF.

The CDR3 sequence: CASSQYRGISGNTIYF. DNA for the CDR3: TGTGCCAGCAGCCAATACCGGGGAATATCTGGAAACACCATATATTTT. The V gene is TRBV3-1 (or the pseudogene TRBV3-2), the J gene TRBJ1-3; D is unresolved. Germline lookup yields CDR1 LGHDT and CDR2 YNNKEL (reference sequence). Trimming left V 2 bases short and J 1 base short, with 12 bases between. This CDR3 spans 16 amino acids.

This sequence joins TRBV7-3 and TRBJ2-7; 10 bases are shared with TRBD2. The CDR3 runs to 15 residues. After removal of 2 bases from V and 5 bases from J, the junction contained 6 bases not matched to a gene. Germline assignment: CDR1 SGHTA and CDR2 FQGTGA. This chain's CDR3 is CASSLGLAGENEQYF. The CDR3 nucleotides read TGTGCCAGCAGCTTAGGTCTAGCGGGAGAGAACGAGCAGTACTTC.